A selection of T cell receptor beta chains follows, all from one sample in a study of blood T cell repertoires in COVID-19. The method was immunoSEQ multiplex PCR; TCRdb's version includes in-frame clones alone and lacks a portion of them. The table has about 360,000 clones, more than 85% seen once; the top ten hold around 3%. Sample: peripheral blood. All receptors come from a human donor in a cohort sampled during active COVID-19. The CDR3 runs from the conserved cysteine through the conserved F or W. D genes are given only for firm matches. The listing skips clone size in some rows; elsewhere it reads once, few, many or a size class.

cdr3_length,v_call,clone_size,j_call,d_call,cdr3_aa,cdr3_nt
10,TRBV28,NA,TRBJ1-1,NA,CASWGGTAFF,TGTGCCAGCTGGGGGGGAACGGCTTTCTTT
13,TRBV7-9,NA,TRBJ1-4,NA,CASSSGEAGKLFF,TGTGCCAGCAGCTCAGGGGAAGCAGGAAAACTGTTTTTT
13,TRBV28,NA,TRBJ1-2,TRBD1,CASSSSQGEGYTF,TGTGCCAGCAGTTCTTCTCAGGGGGAAGGCTACACCTTC
15,TRBV10-3,NA,TRBJ1-2,TRBD1,CAIRGDREFHYGYTF,TGTGCCATCCGGGGGGACAGGGAGTTTCACTATGGCTACACCTTC
14,TRBV30,NA,TRBJ1-1,NA,CAWNRVPHDTEAFF,TGTGCCTGGAACAGAGTGCCCCACGACACTGAAGCTTTCTTT
12,TRBV18,NA,TRBJ2-5,NA,CASSPLLETQYF,TGTGCCAGCTCACCTTTACTTGAGACCCAGTACTTC
15,TRBV9,once,TRBJ2-1,NA,CASSVGHSSYNEQFF,TGTGCCAGCAGCGTAGGACACAGCTCCTACAATGAGCAGTTCTTC
13,TRBV30,few,TRBJ1-2,NA,CAWSSGVGYGYTF,TGTGCCTGGAGCTCAGGGGTGGGGTATGGCTACACCTTC
16,TRBV19,NA,TRBJ2-1,NA,CASSIGGSYLYNEQFF,TGTGCCAGTAGTATAGGGGGCAGTTACCTATACAATGAGCAGTTCTTC
12,TRBV3-1/TRBV3-2,few,TRBJ2-7,NA,CASSLDSYEQYF,TGTGCCAGCAGCCTCGACAGCTACGAGCAGTACTTC
15,TRBV27,NA,TRBJ2-7,TRBD1,CASSLEFRDSYEQYF,TGTGCCAGCAGTCTCGAGTTTAGGGACAGCTACGAGCAGTACTTC
16,TRBV28,NA,TRBJ2-1,TRBD2,CASSSLAGGVYNEQFF,TGTGCCAGCAGTTCCCTAGCGGGAGGGGTTTACAATGAGCAGTTCTTC
16,TRBV7-9,few,TRBJ1-4,TRBD1,CASSSSQGARREKLFF,TGTGCCAGCAGCTCCTCCCAGGGGGCTCGGCGAGAAAAACTGTTTTTT
14,TRBV15,NA,TRBJ2-1,NA,CATSRGGTYNEQFF,TGTGCCACCAGCAGAGGGGGCACGTACAATGAGCAGTTCTTC
13,TRBV30,NA,TRBJ1-5,NA,CAWSANSHQPQHF,TGTGCCTGGAGCGCTAACTCACATCAGCCCCAGCATTTT
13,TRBV7-9,NA,TRBJ2-1,NA,CASSLRDYNEQFF,TGTGCCAGCAGCTTACGAGACTACAATGAGCAGTTCTTC
15,TRBV3-1/TRBV3-2,NA,TRBJ2-5,TRBD1,CASSQKPTGGETQYF,TGTGCCAGCAGCCAAAAGCCGACAGGGGGAGAGACCCAGTACTTC
15,TRBV27,NA,TRBJ2-7,TRBD2,CASATGTSAIYEQYF,TGTGCCAGCGCTACCGGGACTAGCGCAATCTACGAGCAGTACTTC
13,TRBV6-5,NA,TRBJ2-3,NA,CATRGGRIDTQYF,TGTGCCACCCGAGGGGGAAGGATAGATACGCAGTATTTT
17,TRBV19,NA,TRBJ1-3,NA,CASSISGRSSGGNTIYF,TGTGCCAGTAGTATAAGTGGCCGATCTTCAGGTGGAAACACCATATATTTT
16,TRBV2,NA,TRBJ2-3,TRBD2,CASRRRREATTDTQYF,TGTGCCAGCAGGCGCCGGCGGGAGGCAACCACAGATACGCAGTATTTT
15,TRBV27,NA,TRBJ2-7,NA,CASQPLRQGPYEQYF,TGTGCCAGCCAACCGTTACGGCAGGGTCCCTACGAGCAGTACTTC
15,TRBV5-1,NA,TRBJ2-3,NA,CASSLADRSTDTQYF,TGCGCCAGCAGCTTAGCGGACAGATCCACAGATACGCAGTATTTT
12,TRBV7-9,NA,TRBJ1-4,NA,CASSRGNEKLFF,TGTGCCAGCAGCCGGGGTAATGAAAAACTGTTTTTT
14,TRBV5-1,few,TRBJ2-5,NA,CASNPLTTQETQYF,TGCGCCAGCAACCCCCTTACCACCCAGGAGACCCAGTACTTC
13,TRBV30,medium-sized,TRBJ2-3,TRBD2,CAWNSGVRDTQYF,TGTGCCTGGAATAGCGGGGTGAGGGATACGCAGTATTTT
15,TRBV7-9,NA,TRBJ2-3,TRBD2,CASSQLAGGTDTQYF,TGTGCCAGCAGCCAATTAGCGGGGGGCACAGATACGCAGTATTTT
13,TRBV12-3/TRBV12-4,NA,TRBJ1-1,NA,CASSPRQRTEAFF,TGTGCCAGCAGTCCCCGACAGAGAACTGAAGCTTTCTTT
12,TRBV20-1,NA,TRBJ2-7,NA,CSASSQVYEQYF,TGCAGTGCTAGTTCCCAGGTTTACGAGCAGTACTTC
17,TRBV29-1,NA,TRBJ2-3,TRBD2,CSVGPSGGAVSTDTQYF,TGCAGCGTTGGACCTAGCGGGGGGGCCGTAAGCACAGATACGCAGTATTTT
18,TRBV4-2,NA,TRBJ2-1,TRBD2,CASSQDPSSGETYNEQFF,TGTGCCAGCAGCCAAGATCCATCAAGCGGGGAGACTTACAATGAGCAGTTCTTC
15,TRBV9,NA,TRBJ1-1,TRBD1,CASSPQGVSRTEAFF,TGTGCCAGCAGCCCCCAGGGGGTATCTCGGACTGAAGCTTTCTTT
16,TRBV3-1/TRBV3-2,NA,TRBJ1-4,NA,CASSQDLAPTGEKLFF,TGTGCCAGCAGCCAAGATCTCGCCCCGACGGGGGAAAAACTGTTTTTT
13,TRBV9,NA,TRBJ2-7,NA,CASSGHGTYEQYF,TGTGCCAGCAGCGGCCACGGGACCTACGAGCAGTACTTC
14,TRBV20-1,NA,TRBJ2-7,TRBD2,CSASATGGLYEQYF,TGCAGTGCTAGTGCAACGGGGGGTTTGTACGAGCAGTACTTC
14,TRBV9,NA,TRBJ2-1,TRBD1,CASNRQGTYNEQFF,TGTGCCAGCAACCGACAGGGAACCTACAATGAGCAGTTCTTC
14,TRBV30,NA,TRBJ1-5,NA,CAWGPGQGDQPQHF,TGTGCCTGGGGACCGGGACAAGGAGATCAGCCCCAGCATTTT
13,TRBV7-2,few,TRBJ1-1,NA,CASSHGRNTEAFF,TGTGCCAGCAGCCATGGTAGGAACACTGAAGCTTTCTTT
19,TRBV24-1,NA,TRBJ2-1,TRBD2,CATSDLSGGGPDSYNEQFF,TGTGCCACCAGTGATTTGTCGGGGGGGGGACCAGACTCCTACAATGAGCAGTTCTTC
13,TRBV7-2,NA,TRBJ1-6,NA,CASSAGQNSPLHF,TGTGCCAGCAGCGCCGGACAGAATTCACCCCTCCACTTT
13,TRBV3-1/TRBV3-2,NA,TRBJ2-7,TRBD2,CASSQDMGGEQYF,TGTGCCAGCAGCCAAGACATGGGGGGGGAGCAGTACTTC
17,TRBV6-6,NA,TRBJ2-2,TRBD2,CASSRTSGRADTGELFF,TGTGCCAGCAGTCGGACTAGCGGGAGGGCCGACACCGGGGAGCTGTTTTTT
13,TRBV7-2,NA,TRBJ2-1,NA,CASSQGGDGEQFF,TGTGCCAGCAGCCAGGGCGGGGACGGTGAGCAGTTCTTC
13,TRBV6-5,NA,TRBJ1-1,NA,CASFEGLNTEAFF,TGTGCCAGTTTTGAGGGACTAAACACTGAAGCTTTCTTT
12,TRBV5-6,once,TRBJ2-1,TRBD2,CASSYSGREQFF,TGTGCCAGCAGCTATAGCGGGAGAGAGCAGTTCTTC
14,TRBV2,NA,TRBJ1-6,NA,CASTPRQVDSPLHF,TGTGCCAGCACGCCGAGACAGGTCGATTCACCCCTCCACTTT
17,TRBV7-8,NA,TRBJ2-7,NA,CASSLASAGSGYHEQYF,TGTGCCAGCAGCTTAGCTTCCGCGGGTAGCGGTTACCACGAGCAGTACTTC
16,TRBV18,NA,TRBJ1-1,TRBD1,CASSPSAGTANTEAFF,TGTGCCAGCTCACCAAGCGCCGGGACAGCGAACACTGAAGCTTTCTTT
16,TRBV4-1,NA,TRBJ2-7,TRBD1,CASSLLRGQGAYEQYF,TGCGCCAGCAGCCTCCTAAGGGGACAGGGGGCTTACGAGCAGTACTTC
15,TRBV5-4,NA,TRBJ2-7,NA,CASSRPGHSSYEQYF,TGTGCCAGCAGCCGGCCGGGACATTCTTCCTACGAGCAGTACTTC
16,TRBV4-1,NA,TRBJ2-1,NA,CASSQSGGGTYNEQFF,TGCGCCAGCAGCCAGAGTGGGGGGGGCACATACAATGAGCAGTTCTTC
14,TRBV4-1,NA,TRBJ2-7,TRBD1,CASSTQGGSDEQYF,TGCGCCAGCAGTACCCAAGGGGGCTCTGACGAGCAGTACTTC
17,TRBV28,NA,TRBJ2-7,TRBD2,CASSLLSLAGGPGEQYF,TGTGCCAGCAGTTTGCTGAGTTTAGCGGGAGGGCCGGGGGAGCAGTACTTC
13,TRBV29-1,once,TRBJ2-7,NA,CSVVRAGDYEQYF,TGCAGCGTTGTAAGGGCAGGGGACTACGAGCAGTACTTC
15,TRBV11-2,NA,TRBJ2-1,TRBD2,CASSLSGGQYNEQFF,TGTGCCAGCAGCTTATCGGGGGGGCAGTACAATGAGCAGTTCTTC
17,TRBV11-2,NA,TRBJ2-5,TRBD2,CASSSRASGGSLFTQYF,TGTGCCAGCAGCTCCAGGGCCAGCGGCGGGAGTCTTTTCACCCAGTACTTC
15,TRBV7-2,many,TRBJ2-1,NA,CASSLGHRSYNEQFF,TGTGCCAGCAGCTTGGGACACCGCTCCTACAATGAGCAGTTCTTC